Shown below are 14 T cell receptor beta chains from a single sample sequenced in a study of blood T cell repertoires in COVID-19. Only in-frame clones appear in the TCRdb table, and some are missing; sequencing was by immunoSEQ multiplex PCR. Found here are some 260,000 clones, about 88% of them singletons; the top ten hold 0.75% to 1%. Sequenced material: peripheral blood. The receptors here all came from a woman in her thirties or forties who had recovered from COVID-19.

The chain carries TRBV30 and TRBJ1-3, with 7 bases lining up with TRBD1. J gave up 8 bases and V 3 bases, and 10 bases lay outside the gene matches. Germline-derived CDR1 and CDR2 are GTSNPN and SVGIG (reference sequence). The CDR3 loop spans 14 amino acids. Here the CDR3 DNA reads TGTGCCTGGAGGGGCGACAGGGCCGGGGACACCATATATTTT. As protein: CAWRGDRAGDTIYF. Together with reference TRBV30 and TRBJ1-3, the CDR3 gives the full variable domain: SQTIHQWPATLVQPVGSPLSLECTVEGTSNPNLYWYRQAAGRGLQLLFYSVGIGQISSEVPQNLSASRPQDRQFILSSKKLLLSDSGFYLCAWRGDRAGDTIYFGEGSWLTVV.

This clone was seen a handful of times. The rearrangement uses TRBV4-3 and TRBJ1-4; TRBD1 matches at 8 bases. From germline, CDR1 is LGHNA and CDR2 YSLEER. The CDR3 has 16 amino acids. With 0 bases clipped from V and 13 bases from J, the junction kept 13 bases outside the gene matches. DNA of the CDR3: TGCGCCAGCAGCCAAGAAGGGAGAGGACAGGGCGAGGGACTGTTTTTT. Translated, it gives CASSQEGRGQGEGLFF.

This chain links TRBV5-1 with TRBJ1-4; unclear D gene. V was clipped by 0 bases and J by 3 bases, with 6 bases between them. Germline V gene sequence: CDR1 SGHRS, CDR2 YFSETQ. The CDR3 loop spans 14 amino acids. CDR3 in DNA: TGCGCCAGCAGCTTGGAACGGGCTAATGAAAAACTGTTTTTT. Protein sequence: CASSLERANEKLFF.

The gene calls are TRBV6-2 or TRBV6-3 and TRBJ2-2, with a tentative D call TRBD2 (5 bases). The germline V gene has CDR1 MNHEY and CDR2 SVGEGT. The CDR3 consists of 14 residues. Trimming cost V 6 bases and J 1 base, with 9 bases left between them. CDR3 amino acids: CASSRTENTGELFF. The CDR3 DNA is TGTGCCAGCAGCCGGACTGAGAACACCGGGGAGCTGTTTTTT.

J is TRBJ2-7 and V is TRBV15; TRBD2 matches 7 bases. J gave up 3 bases and V 0 bases, and 5 bases lay outside the gene matches. From germline, CDR1 is LNHNV and CDR2 YYDKDF (reference sequence). The CDR3 spans 15 residues. The CDR3 sequence: CATSREGGRGYEQYF. In DNA, the CDR3 is TGTGCCACCAGCAGAGAGGGCGGGAGAGGCTACGAGCAGTACTTC.

The genes are TRBV19 and TRBJ2-1; 7 nucleotides match TRBD1. The germline gives CDR1 LNHDA, CDR2 SQIVND (reference sequence). V dropped 6 bases and J dropped 7; count of bases not matched to a gene: 9. The CDR3 loop spans 14 amino acids. The CDR3 region is CASSQPGQWNEQFF. CDR3 DNA: TGTGCCAGTAGCCAGCCGGGACAGTGGAATGAGCAGTTCTTC.

The chain couples TRBV20-1 to TRBJ2-7, with 7 positions matching TRBD2. CDR1 DFQATT and CDR2 SNEGSKA come from the germline V gene (reference sequence). Trimming took 4 bases from V and 6 from J; bases not matched to a gene: 3. The CDR3 is made up of 11 amino acids. The CDR3 coding sequence is TGCAGTGCTACTGCGGGGGTCGAGCAGTACTTC. It yields the protein CSATAGVEQYF.

The V gene is TRBV9, the J gene TRBJ2-1; 7 bases are a match to TRBD2. This CDR3 is built from 15 residues. Germline V CDR1 and CDR2: SGDLS, YYNGEE. V shed 2 bases and J 7 bases; nucleotides not matched to a gene: 9. CDR3: CASSVGEGLGNEQFF. The CDR3 nucleotides are TGTGCCAGCAGCGTGGGGGAGGGCCTGGGTAATGAGCAGTTCTTC. Drawing the rest from reference TRBV9 and TRBJ2-1, the complete variable domain is DSGVTQTPKHLITATGQRVTLRCSPRSGDLSVYWYQQSLDQGLQFLIQYYNGEERAKGNILERFSAQQFPDLHSELNLSSLELGDSALYFCASSVGEGLGNEQFFGPGTRLTVL.

The rearrangement uses TRBV7-2 and TRBJ2-5; D may be TRBD1 (6 bases). The CDR3 consists of 15 residues. V was trimmed by 1 base and J by 2 bases, leaving 11 bases between them. CDR1 is SGHTA, CDR2 FQGNSA, per germline. CDR3 sequence reads: CASSLGPRGQETQYF. CDR3 nucleotides: TGTGCCAGCAGCTTAGGGCCCAGGGGACAAGAGACCCAGTACTTC.

The chain has TRBV4-1 and TRBJ2-1; TRBD1 aligns across 8 bases. V lost 5 bases to trimming and J lost 7 bases; unmatched junction nucleotides: 10. CDR1 and CDR2 (germline): MGHRA, YSYEKL. This CDR3 comprises 15 residues. CDR3 DNA: TGCGCCAGCAGCTCCCCGGGCAGGGGGCTAAATGAGCAGTTCTTC. It encodes CASSSPGRGLNEQFF.

The chain is built from TRBV24-1 and TRBJ1-5; 7 nucleotides line up with TRBD1. The trim removed 0 bases at V and 1 base at J, leaving 14 bases unmatched. The CDR3 consists of 20 residues. The germline gives CDR1 KGHDR, CDR2 SFDVKD. The DNA of the CDR3 is TGTGCCACCAGTGATTTGCCTGGCAGGGGGTCTCCTGAAAGCAATCAGCCCCAGCATTTT. Residues: CATSDLPGRGSPESNQPQHF.

The chain couples TRBV7-2 to TRBJ1-2; D gene ambiguous. CDR3 length: 14 amino acids. Trimming took off 3 bases at V and 4 bases at J, with 12 bases between the two ends. Germline V gene sequence: CDR1 SGHTA, CDR2 FQGNSA. The CDR3 protein is CASSLGSFGYGYTF. The CDR3 DNA follows: TGTGCCAGCAGCTTGGGCAGCTTCGGCTATGGCTACACCTTC.

The chain has TRBV19 and TRBJ1-2; TRBD1 matches 10 bases. This CDR3 is built from 12 residues. The germline V gene has CDR1 LNHDA and CDR2 SQIVND (reference sequence). The V segment lost 8 bases and the J segment 8 bases; nucleotides outside the gene matches: 5. The CDR3 loop reads CASRPGQGGYTF. The DNA for the CDR3 is TGTGCCAGTCGACCGGGACAGGGGGGCTACACCTTC.

This sequence joins TRBV5-1 and TRBJ2-7; D is ambiguous. CDR1 is SGHRS and CDR2 is YFSETQ in the germline V gene. V lost 4 bases, J lost 5 bases, and 7 bases lay in between. This CDR3 is 11 amino acids long. The CDR3 loop reads CASSAQDEQYF. CDR3 DNA sequence: TGCGCCAGCAGCGCCCAGGACGAGCAGTACTTC.